This T cell receptor beta chain was recorded in a study of CD8+CD57+ T cells in acquired aplastic anemia. The authors sequenced patients whose flow cytometry had shown CD8+CD57+ cell expansion. The germline V gene encodes CDR1 SGDLS and CDR2 YYNGEE. V gave up 1 base and J gave up 6 bases; unmatched junction bases: 2. This CDR3 region has 14 residues. Genomic DNA provided the template from which TCR beta VDJ and CDR3 profiles were obtained. A single record per CDR3 protein comes from TCRdb applying MiXCR to the reads. The sample lists just over 450,000 distinct CDR3 sequences, about a third occurring once.

The chain employs TRBV9 and TRBJ2-3, with 10 bases lining up with TRBD2. This TCR was recovered from a human donor with aplastic anemia. Sequencing was performed on sorted CD4+, CD8+, or CD8+CD57+ T cells (not recorded which) from PBMCs. Written as DNA, the CDR3 is TGTGCCAGCAGCGTAACAGCGGGGGGGGATACGCAGTATTTT. Translated: CASSVTAGGDTQYF.